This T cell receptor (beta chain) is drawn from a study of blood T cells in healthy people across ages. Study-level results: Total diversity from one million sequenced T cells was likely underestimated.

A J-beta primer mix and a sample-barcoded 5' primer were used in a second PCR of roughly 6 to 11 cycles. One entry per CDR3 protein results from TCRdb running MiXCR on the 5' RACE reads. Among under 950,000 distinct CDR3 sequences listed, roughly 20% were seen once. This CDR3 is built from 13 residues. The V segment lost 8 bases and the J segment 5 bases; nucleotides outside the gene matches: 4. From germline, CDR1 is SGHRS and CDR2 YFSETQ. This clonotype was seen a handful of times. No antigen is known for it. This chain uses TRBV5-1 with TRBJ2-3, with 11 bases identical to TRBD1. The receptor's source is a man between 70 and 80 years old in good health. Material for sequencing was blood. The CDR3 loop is CASSGQGVDTQYF. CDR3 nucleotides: TGCGCCAGTTCGGGACAGGGGGTAGATACGCAGTATTTT.